The 22 T cell receptor beta chains reported below all come from one sample, sequenced in a study of T cells after yellow fever vaccination. TCRdb recomputed calls from the 5' RACE reads with MiXCR, one row per CDR3 protein. Counted here are approximately 550,000 distinct CDR3 sequences, about 19% occurring once; the ten biggest clones make up around 15%. The sample in question was PBMCs, obtained 15 days after the yellow fever booster vaccination. The receptors originated from a man younger than 40 who received the YFV17D yellow fever vaccine.

This chain connects TRBV11-1 to TRBJ2-7; 11 nucleotides agree with TRBD2. The germline gives CDR1 SGHAT, CDR2 FQDESV (reference sequence). The CDR3 length is 18 residues. Losses at the gene ends were 5 bases for V and 0 bases for J; bases not matched to a gene: 12. Here the CDR3 reads CASSARPGTSGSSYEQYF. The CDR3 nucleotides read TGTGCCAGCAGCGCTCGTCCCGGGACTAGCGGCAGCTCCTACGAGCAGTACTTC.

V gene TRBV29-1 combines with J gene TRBJ2-1; weak D call: TRBD2 (6 bases). V was clipped by 7 bases and J by 5 bases, with 18 bases between them. The CDR3 consists of 14 residues. Germline-derived CDR1 and CDR2 are SQVTM and ANQGSEA. CDR3 region: CSALHPSDNNEQFF. CDR3 coding DNA: TGCAGCGCCCTGCACCCTAGCGATAACAATGAGCAGTTCTTC.

The CDR3: CASSPRGWALEQYF. In DNA form, the CDR3 reads TGTGCCAGCAGCCCGAGAGGGTGGGCGCTCGAGCAGTACTTC. The rearrangement links TRBV3-1 to TRBJ2-7; a possible D gene is TRBD2 (5 bases). The ends were cut back, 4 bases at V and 6 bases at J, with 16 bases in the middle. Germline V gene data show CDR1 as LGHDT and CDR2 as YNNKEL (reference sequence). This CDR3 region has 14 residues.

This chain connects TRBV7-2 to TRBJ2-3; TRBD2 matches 10 bases. With V trimmed by 8 bases and J by 3 bases, 5 bases remained unmatched. Germline values: CDR1 SGHTA, CDR2 FQGNSA. The CDR3 is 14 amino acids. CDR3 nucleotide sequence: TGTGCCAGCCCGATGGGACTAGCGACAGATACGCAGTATTTT. This sequence encodes CASPMGLATDTQYF.

This clonotype was counted between two and nine times. The chain combines TRBV7-9 with TRBJ1-6; 10 positions match TRBD1. From germline, CDR1 is SEHNR and CDR2 FQNEAQ (reference sequence). V was clipped by 4 bases and J by 6 bases; unmatched bases: 9. The CDR3 is 17 amino acids. CDR3 region: CASSSWAGTGVNSPLHF. The CDR3, as DNA: TGTGCCAGCAGCTCATGGGCCGGGACAGGGGTTAATTCACCCCTCCACTTT. Supplemented by reference TRBV7-9 and TRBJ1-6, the full variable domain reads DTGVSQNPRHKITKRGQNVTFRCDPISEHNRLYWYRQTLGQGPEFLTYFQNEAQLEKSRLLSDRFSAERPKGSFSTLEIQRTEQGDSAMYLCASSSWAGTGVNSPLHFGNGTRLTVT.

This clonotype showed up just a few times. CDR3 amino acids: CASSSWGESAEAFF. CDR3 DNA: TGCGCCAGCAGCAGTTGGGGTGAATCGGCTGAAGCTTTCTTT. The chain combines TRBV5-1 with TRBJ1-1, with D unresolved. The CDR3 length is 14 residues. Germline V CDR1 and CDR2: SGHRS, YFSETQ. The V end was cut by 4 bases, the J end by 6 bases, with 16 bases between.

The rearrangement joins TRBV18 to TRBJ2-2; no clear D gene. The CDR3 contains 16 residues. Trimming cost V 2 bases and J 0 bases, with 10 bases left between them. Germline assignment: CDR1 KGHSH and CDR2 LQKENI. The DNA of the CDR3 is TGTGCCAGCTCACCAAATACACAATCGAACACCGGGGAGCTGTTTTTT. It encodes CASSPNTQSNTGELFF.

The gene calls are TRBV10-1 and TRBJ2-5; the D call may be TRBD1 or TRBD2 (5 bases each). The germline gives CDR1 WNHNN, CDR2 SYGVQD (reference sequence). The CDR3 runs 17 residues. Trimming stripped 3 bases from V and 4 bases from J, with 21 bases between. The CDR3 reads CASSDSSPEEGRETQYF. CDR3 DNA: TGCGCCAGCAGTGATTCCTCCCCAGAAGAGGGGAGAGAGACCCAGTACTTC.

This chain uses TRBV6-5 with TRBJ2-3, with D perhaps matching TRBD2 (5 bases). Germline CDR1 reads MNHEY; CDR2 reads SVGAGI. The CDR3 is 16 amino acids. The ends were cut back, 2 bases at V and 1 base at J, with 13 bases in the middle. The chain's CDR3 is CASSYRGVGGTDTQYF. CDR3 bases: TGTGCCAGCAGTTACCGAGGAGTCGGGGGCACAGATACGCAGTATTTT.

The rearrangement joins TRBV29-1 to TRBJ1-1; the D is unclear. The CDR3 is 10 residues long. Trimming shortened V by 6 bases and J by 11 bases, and 13 bases separated the two germline ends. Germline V gene sequence: CDR1 SQVTM, CDR2 ANQGSEA. The CDR3 DNA reads TGCAGCGTGTCGCGGCAGACGGCTTTCTTT. The encoded protein is CSVSRQTAFF.

This clonotype turned up a few times. The V gene is TRBV30, the J gene TRBJ2-7; 10 positions match TRBD2. V shed 2 bases, J shed 3 bases, and the junction held 10 bases outside the gene matches. This CDR3 has 16 residues. Per the germline V gene, CDR1 is GTSNPN and CDR2 is SVGIG (reference sequence). The CDR3 sequence: CAWSPRPTSGRYEQYF. CDR3 nucleotides: TGTGCCTGGAGTCCCCGACCGACTAGCGGGCGCTACGAGCAGTACTTC.

The chain is built from TRBV27 and TRBJ2-2; 9 bases agree with TRBD2. J was trimmed by 1 base and V by 6 bases; bases with no gene match: 15. This CDR3 has 19 amino acids. Germline V lookup: CDR1 MNHEY, CDR2 SMNVEV (reference sequence). The CDR3 DNA reads TGTGCCAGCAGCCTCCGGGGGACTAGCCGTCGGGGGAACACCGGGGAGCTGTTTTTT. This sequence encodes CASSLRGTSRRGNTGELFF.

The V gene is TRBV20-1, the J gene TRBJ2-7, with 9 bases aligning to TRBD2. Germline CDR1 and CDR2: DFQATT and SNEGSKA (reference sequence). Losses at the gene ends were 4 bases for V and 5 bases for J; bases not matched to a gene: 0. This CDR3 region has 11 residues. Here the CDR3 reads CSATSGNEQYF. As DNA, the CDR3 is TGCAGTGCTACTAGCGGGAACGAGCAGTACTTC.

V usage is TRBV5-6 and J usage is TRBJ1-2; 9 positions agree with TRBD1. With 5 bases clipped from V and 4 bases from J, the junction kept 9 bases outside the gene matches. Germline V gene data show CDR1 as SGHDT and CDR2 as YYEEEE. The CDR3 runs 15 residues. The CDR3 DNA reads TGTGCCAGCAGACGAGGACAGGGACAGGGCTATGGCTACACCTTC. Residues: CASRRGQGQGYGYTF. Looking up the rest from reference TRBV5-6 and TRBJ1-2 gives the full variable domain: DAGVTQSPTHLIKTRGQQVTLRCSPKSGHDTVSWYQQALGQGPQFIFQYYEEEERQRGNFPDRFSGHQFPNYSSELNVNALLLGDSALYLCASRRGQGQGYGYTFGSGTRLTVV.

DNA for the CDR3: TGTGCCATCGGGGTAGCGGGTGGCACAGATACGCAGTATTTT. It specifies CAIGVAGGTDTQYF. The chain joins TRBV10-3 to TRBJ2-3, with 7 bases aligning to TRBD2. The CDR3 sequence is 14 residues long. After removal of 8 bases from V and 1 base from J, the junction contained 6 bases not matched to a gene. The germline gives CDR1 ENHRY, CDR2 SYGVKD.

The chain is built from TRBV5-1 and TRBJ2-2; D possibly corresponds to TRBD2 (6 bases). Germline assignment: CDR1 SGHRS and CDR2 YFSETQ. CDR3 length: 14 residues. The germline V and J ends were trimmed by 7 bases and 5 bases, with 15 bases remaining between them. CDR3 residues: CASVPGEWTGELFF. Here the CDR3 DNA reads TGCGCCAGCGTCCCGGGAGAATGGACCGGGGAGCTGTTTTTT.

This clonotype was seen only a few times. This chain uses TRBV7-9 with TRBJ2-7, with 12 bases matching TRBD2. V lost 4 bases, J lost 6 bases, and 4 bases stayed unmatched. Germline assignment: CDR1 SEHNR and CDR2 FQNEAQ (reference sequence). The CDR3 consists of 14 residues. CDR3 protein: CASSSTSGSIEQYF. The CDR3 nucleotides read TGTGCCAGCAGCTCGACTAGCGGGAGTATCGAGCAGTACTTC.

This chain connects TRBV7-6 to TRBJ2-1; maybe TRBD2 (6 bases). Germline V CDR1 and CDR2: SGHVS, FNYEAQ. The CDR3 spans 12 residues. Trimming shortened V by 4 bases and J by 10 bases, and 11 bases separated the two germline ends. CDR3 sequence: CASSSISGEQFF. The DNA of the CDR3 is TGTGCCAGCAGCTCTATTAGCGGCGAGCAGTTCTTC.

This clonotype was counted a few times. The junction departs from germline at one end; a sequencing error may be responsible. The J gene is TRBJ2-3, the V gene TRBV20-1, with D unresolved. CDR1 DFQATT and CDR2 SNEGSKA come from the germline V gene (reference sequence). The CDR3 consists of 12 residues. The CDR3 DNA reads as TGCAGCGCTAATGAGGTAGTAGATACGCAGTATTTT. This translates into CSANEVVDTQYF.

There are a few counts of this clonotype. This chain links TRBV27 with TRBJ2-7, with D unclear. There are 15 residues in the CDR3. V lost 3 bases and J 0 bases, leaving 12 bases between the germline ends. From germline, CDR1 is MNHEY and CDR2 SMNVEV (reference sequence). Written as DNA, the CDR3 is TGTGCCAGCAGTTTCCGGCCAGAGAGCTCCTACGAGCAGTACTTC. Translation: CASSFRPESSYEQYF.

There are a few counts of this clonotype. This chain joins TRBV7-2 and TRBJ2-7; 7 bases match TRBD2. V lost 4 bases, J lost 2 bases, and 8 bases stayed unmatched. CDR1 and CDR2 from the germline V gene are SGHTA and FQGNSA. The CDR3 covers 15 residues. CDR3 residues: CASSSSRDYPYEQYF. The CDR3 region has the DNA TGTGCCAGCAGCTCCTCCCGGGACTACCCCTACGAGCAGTACTTC. Based on the CDR3 plus reference TRBV7-2 and TRBJ2-7, the full variable domain is GAGVSQSPSNKVTEKGKDVELRCDPISGHTALYWYRQSLGQGLEFLIYFQGNSAPDKSGLPSDRFSAERTGGSVSTLTIQRTQQEDSAVYLCASSSSRDYPYEQYFGPGTRLTVT.

The sample holds a few counts of this clonotype. The J gene is TRBJ2-3, the V gene TRBV20-1; 9 bases match TRBD2. The CDR3 contains 16 residues. V was clipped by 2 bases and J by 3 bases; unmatched bases: 9. Germline CDR1 DFQATT, CDR2 SNEGSKA (reference sequence). CDR3 nucleotide sequence: TGCAGTGCTAGAAACGTAGCGGGAGAAAGTACAGATACGCAGTATTTT. Its translation: CSARNVAGESTDTQYF.